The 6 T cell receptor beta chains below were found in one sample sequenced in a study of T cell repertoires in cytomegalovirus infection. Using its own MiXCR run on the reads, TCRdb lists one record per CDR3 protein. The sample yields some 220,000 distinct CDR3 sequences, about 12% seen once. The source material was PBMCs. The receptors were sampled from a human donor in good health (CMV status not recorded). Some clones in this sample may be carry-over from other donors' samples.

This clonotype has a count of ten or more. CDR3 DNA: TGTGCTAGTGGTTTGAACTACGAGCAGTACTTC. This translates into CASGLNYEQYF. V usage is TRBV12-5 and J usage is TRBJ2-7, with D uncertain. This CDR3 is built from 11 residues. V lost 2 bases and J 3 bases, leaving 2 bases between the germline ends. Germline CDR1 LGHNT, CDR2 FRNRAP.

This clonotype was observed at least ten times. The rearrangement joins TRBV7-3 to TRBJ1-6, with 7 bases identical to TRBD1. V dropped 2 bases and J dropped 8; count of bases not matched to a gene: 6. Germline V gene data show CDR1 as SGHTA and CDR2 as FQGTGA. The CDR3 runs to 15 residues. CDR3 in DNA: TGTGCCAGCAGCTTAGAGGGGGCATGGGATTCACCCCTCCACTTT. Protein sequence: CASSLEGAWDSPLHF. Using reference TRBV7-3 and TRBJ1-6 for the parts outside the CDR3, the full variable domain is GAGVSQTPSNKVTEKGKYVELRCDPISGHTALYWYRQSLGQGPEFLIYFQGTGAADDSGLPNDRFFAVRPEGSVSTLKIQRTERGDSAVYLCASSLEGAWDSPLHFGNGTRLTVT.

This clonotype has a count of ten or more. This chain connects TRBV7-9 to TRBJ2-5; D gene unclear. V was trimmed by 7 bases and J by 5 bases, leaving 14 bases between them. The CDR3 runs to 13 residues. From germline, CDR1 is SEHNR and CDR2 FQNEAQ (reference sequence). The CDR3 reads CASTRNLFETQYF. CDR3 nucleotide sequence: TGTGCCAGCACCCGCAACCTCTTCGAGACCCAGTACTTC.

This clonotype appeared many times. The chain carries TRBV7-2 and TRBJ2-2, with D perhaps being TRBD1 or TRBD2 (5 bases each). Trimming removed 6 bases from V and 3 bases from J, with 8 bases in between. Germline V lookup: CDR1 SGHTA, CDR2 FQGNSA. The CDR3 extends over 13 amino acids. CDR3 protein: CASRRGDTGELFF. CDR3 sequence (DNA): TGTGCCAGCAGGAGAGGGGACACCGGGGAGCTGTTTTTT. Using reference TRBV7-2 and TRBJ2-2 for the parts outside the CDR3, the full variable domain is GAGVSQSPSNKVTEKGKDVELRCDPISGHTALYWYRQSLGQGLEFLIYFQGNSAPDKSGLPSDRFSAERTGGSVSTLTIQRTQQEDSAVYLCASRRGDTGELFFGEGSRLTVL.

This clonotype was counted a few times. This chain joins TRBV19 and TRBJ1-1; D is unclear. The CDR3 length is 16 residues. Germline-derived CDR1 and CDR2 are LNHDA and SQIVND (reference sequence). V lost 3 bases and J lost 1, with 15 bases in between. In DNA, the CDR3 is TGTGCCAGTAGTATGGGAACCGGGTCCCAGAACACTGAAGCTTTCTTT. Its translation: CASSMGTGSQNTEAFF. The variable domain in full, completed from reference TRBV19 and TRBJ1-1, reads DGGITQSPKYLFRKEGQNVTLSCEQNLNHDAMYWYRQDPGQGLRLIYYSQIVNDFQKGDIAEGYSVSREKKESFPLTVTSAQKNPTAFYLCASSMGTGSQNTEAFFGQGTRLTVV.

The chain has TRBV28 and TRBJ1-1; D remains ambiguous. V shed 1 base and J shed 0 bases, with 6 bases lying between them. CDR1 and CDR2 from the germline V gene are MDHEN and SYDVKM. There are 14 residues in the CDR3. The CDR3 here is CASSLYRMNTEAFF. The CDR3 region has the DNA TGTGCCAGCAGTTTATATCGTATGAACACTGAAGCTTTCTTT.